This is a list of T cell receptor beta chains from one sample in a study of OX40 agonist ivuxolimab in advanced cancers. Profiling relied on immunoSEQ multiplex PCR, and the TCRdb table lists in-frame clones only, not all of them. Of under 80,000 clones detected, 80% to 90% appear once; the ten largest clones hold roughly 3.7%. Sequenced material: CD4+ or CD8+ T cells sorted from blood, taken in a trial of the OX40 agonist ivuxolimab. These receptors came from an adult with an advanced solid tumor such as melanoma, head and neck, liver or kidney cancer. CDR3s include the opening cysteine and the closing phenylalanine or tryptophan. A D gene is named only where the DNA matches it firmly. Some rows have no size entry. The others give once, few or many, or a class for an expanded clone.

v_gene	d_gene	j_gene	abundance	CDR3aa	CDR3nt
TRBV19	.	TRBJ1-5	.	CASRKQGPSNQPQHF	TGTGCCAGTAGAAAACAGGGACCTAGCAATCAGCCCCAGCATTTT
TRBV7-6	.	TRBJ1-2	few	CASSKDGYGYTF	TGTGCCAGCAGCAAAGACGGCTATGGCTACACCTTC
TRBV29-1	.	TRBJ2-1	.	CSAPGARGLTYNEQFF	TGCAGCGCCCCGGGGGCAAGGGGACTTACCTACAATGAGCAGTTCTTC
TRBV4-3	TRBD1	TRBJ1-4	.	CASSQDRDRGNEKLFF	TGCGCCAGCAGCCAAGATCGGGACAGGGGTAATGAAAAACTGTTTTTT
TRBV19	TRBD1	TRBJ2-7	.	CASSPPRDRGWGSYEQYF	TGTGCCAGTAGCCCCCCCCGGGACAGGGGGTGGGGGTCCTACGAGCAGTACTTC
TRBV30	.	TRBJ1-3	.	CAWLKSSGNTIYF	TGTGCCTGGCTAAAGAGCTCTGGAAACACCATATATTTT
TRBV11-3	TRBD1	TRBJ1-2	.	CASSSPGQYYGYTF	TGTGCCAGCAGCTCACCGGGACAGTACTATGGCTACACCTTC
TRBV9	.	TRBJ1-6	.	CASSAQVTGSPLHF	TGTGCCAGCAGCGCCCAGGTTACGGGTTCACCCCTCCACTTT
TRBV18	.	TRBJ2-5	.	CASSDSLQETQYF	TGTGCCAGCTCCGACAGTCTACAAGAGACCCAGTACTTC
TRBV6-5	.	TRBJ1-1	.	CASPPQLVPSDEAFF	TGTGCCAGCCCCCCCCAACTGGTACCGTCCGATGAAGCTTTCTTT
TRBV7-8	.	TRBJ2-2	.	CASSPGTLNTGELFF	TGTGCCAGCAGCCCCGGGACGTTGAACACCGGGGAGCTGTTTTTT
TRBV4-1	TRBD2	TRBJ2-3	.	CASSQDDSGGAKAQYF	TGCGCCAGCAGCCAAGACGACAGCGGGGGGGCTAAGGCGCAGTATTTT
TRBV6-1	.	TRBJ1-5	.	CASSEALPGGSNQPQHF	TGTGCCAGCAGTGAAGCGCTTCCCGGCGGCAGCAATCAGCCCCAGCATTTT
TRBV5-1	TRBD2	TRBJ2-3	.	CASSLSGGPLSTDTQYF	TGCGCCAGCAGCTTGAGCGGGGGGCCGCTAAGCACAGATACGCAGTATTTT
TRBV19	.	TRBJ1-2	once	CASSTYTTVLEGRGYTF	TGTGCCAGTAGTACCTACACTACGGTCCTCGAGGGTAGGGGCTACACCTTC
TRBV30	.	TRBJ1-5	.	CAWSSTGYSNQPQHF	TGTGCCTGGAGTAGTACAGGCTATAGCAATCAGCCCCAGCATTTT
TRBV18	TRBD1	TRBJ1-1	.	CASSGQGVNTEAFF	TGTGCCAGCTCAGGACAGGGGGTGAACACTGAAGCTTTCTTT
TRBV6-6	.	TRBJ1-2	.	CASSPGPRPYGYTF	TGTGCCAGCAGCCCTGGACCAAGGCCCTATGGCTACACCTTC
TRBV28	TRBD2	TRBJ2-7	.	CASSPGLAGGHEQYF	TGTGCCAGCTCGCCGGGACTAGCGGGAGGGCACGAGCAGTACTTC
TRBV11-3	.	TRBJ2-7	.	CASSLEQLYEQYF	TGTGCCAGCAGCTTAGAACAGCTCTACGAGCAGTACTTC
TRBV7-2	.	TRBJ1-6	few	CASSSPWGLDSPLHF	TGTGCCAGCAGCTCCCCCTGGGGGCTGGATTCACCCCTCCACTTT
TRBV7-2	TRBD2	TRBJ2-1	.	CASSLTSGNNEQFF	TGTGCCAGCAGCTTAACTAGCGGGAACAATGAGCAGTTCTTC
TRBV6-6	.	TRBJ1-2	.	CASSLGYGYTF	TGTGCCAGCAGTCTTGGCTATGGCTACACCTTC
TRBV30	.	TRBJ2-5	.	CAWIGGLETQYF	TGTGCCTGGATCGGGGGACTGGAGACCCAGTACTTC
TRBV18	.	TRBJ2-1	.	CASSRVAGNEQFF	TGTGCCAGCTCACGAGTAGCCGGGAATGAGCAGTTCTTC
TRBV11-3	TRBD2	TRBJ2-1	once	CASSLGGPSGRTYNEQFF	TGTGCCAGCAGCTTAGGGGGCCCCAGCGGGAGAACCTACAATGAGCAGTTCTTC
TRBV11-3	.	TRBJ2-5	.	CASSLDPPSRGLQETQYF	TGTGCCAGCAGCTTAGATCCCCCTAGTCGTGGACTACAAGAGACCCAGTACTTC
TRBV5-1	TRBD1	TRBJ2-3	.	CASSLAGQGAGYF	TGCGCCAGCAGCTTGGCGGGACAGGGGGCGGGATATTTT